These 15 T cell receptor beta chains originate from one sample sequenced in a study of response to subunit inactivated influenza vaccine. One entry per CDR3 protein, called by TCRdb with MiXCR from the RT-PCR reads. In the table there are around 580,000 distinct CDR3 sequences, approximately 15% of which are singletons. The starting material was PBMCs from blood, obtained about 12 days after vaccination. All receptors come from a man aged 50-59 years who received an inactivated influenza vaccine.

Many counts were recorded for this clonotype. This chain connects TRBV20-1 to TRBJ2-7, with D hard to call. Germline CDR1 and CDR2: DFQATT and SNEGSKA (reference sequence). The CDR3 has 11 residues. The V end was cut by 5 bases, the J end by 1 base, with 6 bases between. For the CDR3, the DNA is TGCAGTGCTGGTGATTCCTACGAGCAGTACTTC. Its protein is CSAGDSYEQYF.

There are a few counts of this clonotype. V is TRBV7-3 and J is TRBJ2-2, with TRBD1 matching over 12 bases. Germline CDR1 SGHTA, CDR2 FQGTGA. CDR3 length: 14 amino acids. V shed 5 bases, J shed 7 bases, and the junction held 2 bases outside the gene matches. Here the CDR3 reads CASSGTGGYGELFF. The CDR3 DNA reads as TGTGCCAGCAGCGGGACAGGGGGCTACGGGGAGCTGTTTTTT.

The chain links TRBV28 to TRBJ2-7; 8 bases are shared with TRBD2. Germline CDR1 MDHEN, CDR2 SYDVKM. This CDR3 spans 14 amino acids. J gave up 3 bases and V 8 bases, and 9 bases lay outside the gene matches. The CDR3: CASRSAGGGYEQYF. The CDR3 DNA follows: TGTGCCAGCCGATCGGCGGGGGGCGGCTACGAGCAGTACTTC.

This clonotype has just a few counts. This chain links TRBV29-1 with TRBJ2-7; TRBD2 matches at 16 bases. V lost 6 bases and J lost 0; bases outside the gene matches: 5. The germline gives CDR1 SQVTM, CDR2 ANQGSEA. This CDR3 is built from 16 residues. The CDR3 reads CSVAGTSGGASYEQYF. Written as DNA, the CDR3 is TGCAGCGTCGCCGGGACTAGCGGGGGGGCCTCCTACGAGCAGTACTTC.

The chain employs TRBV7-2 and TRBJ2-5; 10 bases map to TRBD2. The CDR3 totals 12 residues. Germline values: CDR1 SGHTA, CDR2 FQGNSA. The V and J ends lost 7 bases and 11 bases, in that order; junction bases with no gene match: 7. The CDR3 spells CASNSGGAFQYF. CDR3 in DNA: TGTGCCAGCAACAGCGGGGGGGCATTTCAGTACTTC.

The rearrangement links TRBV12-3 or TRBV12-4 to TRBJ2-2; 7 nucleotides line up with TRBD2. J gave up 2 bases and V 3 bases, and 3 bases lay outside the gene matches. The CDR3 loop spans 15 amino acids. CDR3: CASSFPGGNTGELFF. The CDR3 DNA is TGTGCCAGCAGTTTCCCGGGGGGTAACACCGGGGAGCTGTTTTTT.

The chain is built from TRBV10-3 and TRBJ2-6, with D maybe TRBD2 (5 bases). Trimming left V 4 bases short and J 0 bases short, with 16 bases between. Germline CDR1 is ENHRY and CDR2 is SYGVKD. The length of the CDR3 is 18 residues. The CDR3 DNA reads TGTGCCATCAGTGCGATTGGGAGTCGATTCTCTGGGGCCAACGTCCTGACTTTC. This gives the protein CAISAIGSRFSGANVLTF.

This clonotype was seen many times. This sequence joins TRBV11-2 and TRBJ1-1; weak D call: TRBD1 (6 bases). Germline V gene sequence: CDR1 SGHAT, CDR2 FQNNGV. V lost 1 base, J lost 4 bases, and 7 bases lay in between. CDR3 length: 13 residues. The CDR3 here is CASSLGGATEAFF. The CDR3 DNA reads as TGTGCCAGCAGCTTAGGGGGGGCCACTGAAGCTTTCTTT.

This clonotype was seen a few times. The chain carries TRBV7-8 and TRBJ2-3, with TRBD2 matching 10 bases. Per germline, CDR1 SGHVS and CDR2 FQNEAQ. The CDR3 covers 14 residues. V lost 7 bases and J lost 2; bases outside the gene matches: 3. The CDR3 sequence is CASMLAGATDTQYF. The CDR3 DNA is TGTGCCAGCATGCTAGCGGGGGCCACAGATACGCAGTATTTT.

This clonotype was observed many times. The rearrangement links TRBV5-1 to TRBJ2-7, with D possibly TRBD2 on 5 matching bases. The CDR3 loop spans 14 amino acids. V lost 1 base and J lost 1, with 9 bases in between. Germline CDR1 reads SGHRS; CDR2 reads YFSETQ. CDR3 nucleotide sequence: TGCGCCAGCAGCTTGTTGGGGAGATCCTACGAGCAGTACTTC. It encodes CASSLLGRSYEQYF.

The chain has TRBV7-6 and TRBJ2-2; D uncertain. In germline, CDR1 is SGHVS, CDR2 FNYEAQ. The CDR3 length is 16 residues. The V gene lost 1 base and the J gene lost 4 bases, with 13 bases spanning the gap. Here the CDR3 reads CASSLEASPPTGELFF. Written as DNA, the CDR3 is TGTGCCAGCAGCTTAGAGGCTAGTCCTCCCACCGGGGAGCTGTTTTTT.

The V gene is TRBV7-2, the J gene TRBJ2-7; D possibly corresponds to TRBD2 (5 bases). CDR1 is SGHTA and CDR2 is FQGNSA in the germline V gene. Trimming took off 0 bases at V and 6 bases at J, with 12 bases between the two ends. This CDR3 contains 14 residues. The CDR3 sequence: CASSLAGVSLEQYF. The CDR3 region has the DNA TGTGCCAGCAGCTTAGCGGGAGTCTCGCTCGAGCAGTACTTC.

This chain joins TRBV12-3 or TRBV12-4 and TRBJ1-2, with no clear D. V lost 1 base and J lost 2, with 8 bases in between. The length of the CDR3 is 14 residues. The CDR3, as DNA: TGTGCCAGCAGTTTAGACGCCAGAAACTATGGCTACACCTTC. Residues: CASSLDARNYGYTF.

At least ten counts were recorded for this clonotype. The chain joins TRBV29-1 to TRBJ2-3; TRBD1 aligns across 9 bases. CDR3 length: 15 amino acids. Germline V gene data show CDR1 as SQVTM and CDR2 as ANQGSEA. V was pared by 2 bases and J by 6 bases, with 9 bases of the junction left unmatched. DNA of the CDR3: TGCAGCGTTGAAAGGACAGGGGACCTCGGGGATACGCAGTATTTT. Amino acids: CSVERTGDLGDTQYF.

This clonotype was detected a few times. This rearrangement joins TRBV7-8 to TRBJ2-4; D is possibly TRBD1 (6 bases). This CDR3 region has 18 residues. Germline V lookup: CDR1 SGHVS, CDR2 FQNEAQ. V lost 2 bases to trimming and J lost 0 bases, with 17 bases between them. CDR3 sequence (DNA): TGTGCCAGCAGCTTAAGGGCCGGACGACAGGTAGCCAAAAACATTCAGTACTTC. This gives the protein CASSLRAGRQVAKNIQYF.